The entry below describes one T cell receptor beta chain. Its cognate antigen is unknown. CDR3 size: 16 residues. From germline, CDR1 is SGHRS and CDR2 YFSETQ. The ends were cut back, 4 bases at V and 0 bases at J, with 16 bases in the middle. These data belong to a study of cytomegalovirus exposure and HLA in healthy donors. Study conclusions and caveats: In an earlier analysis, about 87% or about 30%: the productive usage of most TCR beta V segments. HLA alleles showed associations with approximately 15,000 TCR beta sequences in a later analysis, at a 0.05 false discovery rate.

The study ran its PCR with 60 Vbeta and 13 Jbeta primers. Assay: immunoSEQ multiplex PCR; the TCRdb copy retains only in-frame clones and omits some. The sample has 150,000 to 200,000 clones; approximately 80% are singletons. Sequenced material: PBMCs. This receptor was obtained from a young woman in good health and CMV-seronegative. The rearrangement uses TRBV5-1 and TRBJ1-1; D is unresolved. The CDR3: CASSPGTPFLNTEAFF. In DNA, the CDR3 is TGCGCCAGCAGCCCGGGAACGCCCTTCTTGAACACTGAAGCTTTCTTT. Combining the CDR3 with reference TRBV5-1 and TRBJ1-1 gives the whole variable domain KAGVTQTPRYLIKTRGQQVTLSCSPISGHRSVSWYQQTPGQGLQFLFEYFSETQRNKGNFPGRFSGRQFSNSRSEMNVSTLELGDSALYLCASSPGTPFLNTEAFFGQGTRLTVV.